The entry below gives a single T cell receptor beta chain sequence along with its context. The protocol was immunoSEQ multiplex PCR, while the TCRdb copy is restricted to in-frame clones and leaves out a portion. The sample records 40,000 to 50,000 clones, more than 85% being singletons. The source of the sample is a study of T cell changes during pregnancy in multiple sclerosis. V lost 4 bases and J 1 base, leaving 13 bases between the germline ends. This CDR3 has 15 amino acids. Germline lookup yields CDR1 SGHTA and CDR2 FQGNSA. The source was CD4+ T cells from peripheral blood mononuclear cells, collected in the third trimester of pregnancy. The rearrangement joins TRBV7-2 to TRBJ1-1; TRBD1 is a possible D gene (6 bases). This TCR was recovered from a female donor with multiple sclerosis, enrolled in a pregnancy study. The CDR3 DNA is TGTGCCAGCAGCTCCAGACAGGCCACGAACACTGAAGCTTTCTTT. This translates into CASSSRQATNTEAFF.